This TCR beta chain was documented in a study of siplizumab effects on memory and regulatory T cells. Clones were sequenced by immunoSEQ multiplex PCR, and TCRdb holds only the in-frame ones, with some missing. Of 94,000 or so clones listed, roughly 96% are singletons. The CDR3 is 15 amino acids. V lost 0 bases to trimming and J lost 7 bases; unmatched junction nucleotides: 7. Germline V gene sequence: CDR1 MNHEY, CDR2 SVGAGI. The sequencing sample was made of naive CD4+ T cells sorted from blood. V is TRBV6-5 and J is TRBJ2-7, with TRBD1 matching 9 bases. The clonotype originates from a human donor in good health. CDR3 loop: CASSYSGTGRREQYF. CDR3 sequence (DNA): TGTGCCAGCAGTTACTCAGGGACAGGGAGGAGGGAGCAGTACTTC.